Detailed here is one TCR beta chain. TCRdb's copy holds only in-frame clones and misses some; the assay was immunoSEQ multiplex PCR. This sample has around 380,000 clones, with approximately 87% found just once. This sample was taken from a study of blood T cell repertoires in COVID-19. The sequenced sample consisted of PBMCs or T cells enriched from blood (not recorded which). The TCR comes from a man in his thirties or forties who had recovered from COVID-19.

The DNA for the CDR3 is TGTGCCAGCAGTCCTGTGACAGGAAATCAGCCCCAGCATTTT. Its translation is CASSPVTGNQPQHF. The chain uses TRBV6-5 and TRBJ1-5, with a possible D match to TRBD1 (6 bases). This CDR3 contains 14 residues. In germline, CDR1 is MNHEY, CDR2 SVGAGI. V lost 5 bases, J lost 4 bases, and 12 bases lay in between.